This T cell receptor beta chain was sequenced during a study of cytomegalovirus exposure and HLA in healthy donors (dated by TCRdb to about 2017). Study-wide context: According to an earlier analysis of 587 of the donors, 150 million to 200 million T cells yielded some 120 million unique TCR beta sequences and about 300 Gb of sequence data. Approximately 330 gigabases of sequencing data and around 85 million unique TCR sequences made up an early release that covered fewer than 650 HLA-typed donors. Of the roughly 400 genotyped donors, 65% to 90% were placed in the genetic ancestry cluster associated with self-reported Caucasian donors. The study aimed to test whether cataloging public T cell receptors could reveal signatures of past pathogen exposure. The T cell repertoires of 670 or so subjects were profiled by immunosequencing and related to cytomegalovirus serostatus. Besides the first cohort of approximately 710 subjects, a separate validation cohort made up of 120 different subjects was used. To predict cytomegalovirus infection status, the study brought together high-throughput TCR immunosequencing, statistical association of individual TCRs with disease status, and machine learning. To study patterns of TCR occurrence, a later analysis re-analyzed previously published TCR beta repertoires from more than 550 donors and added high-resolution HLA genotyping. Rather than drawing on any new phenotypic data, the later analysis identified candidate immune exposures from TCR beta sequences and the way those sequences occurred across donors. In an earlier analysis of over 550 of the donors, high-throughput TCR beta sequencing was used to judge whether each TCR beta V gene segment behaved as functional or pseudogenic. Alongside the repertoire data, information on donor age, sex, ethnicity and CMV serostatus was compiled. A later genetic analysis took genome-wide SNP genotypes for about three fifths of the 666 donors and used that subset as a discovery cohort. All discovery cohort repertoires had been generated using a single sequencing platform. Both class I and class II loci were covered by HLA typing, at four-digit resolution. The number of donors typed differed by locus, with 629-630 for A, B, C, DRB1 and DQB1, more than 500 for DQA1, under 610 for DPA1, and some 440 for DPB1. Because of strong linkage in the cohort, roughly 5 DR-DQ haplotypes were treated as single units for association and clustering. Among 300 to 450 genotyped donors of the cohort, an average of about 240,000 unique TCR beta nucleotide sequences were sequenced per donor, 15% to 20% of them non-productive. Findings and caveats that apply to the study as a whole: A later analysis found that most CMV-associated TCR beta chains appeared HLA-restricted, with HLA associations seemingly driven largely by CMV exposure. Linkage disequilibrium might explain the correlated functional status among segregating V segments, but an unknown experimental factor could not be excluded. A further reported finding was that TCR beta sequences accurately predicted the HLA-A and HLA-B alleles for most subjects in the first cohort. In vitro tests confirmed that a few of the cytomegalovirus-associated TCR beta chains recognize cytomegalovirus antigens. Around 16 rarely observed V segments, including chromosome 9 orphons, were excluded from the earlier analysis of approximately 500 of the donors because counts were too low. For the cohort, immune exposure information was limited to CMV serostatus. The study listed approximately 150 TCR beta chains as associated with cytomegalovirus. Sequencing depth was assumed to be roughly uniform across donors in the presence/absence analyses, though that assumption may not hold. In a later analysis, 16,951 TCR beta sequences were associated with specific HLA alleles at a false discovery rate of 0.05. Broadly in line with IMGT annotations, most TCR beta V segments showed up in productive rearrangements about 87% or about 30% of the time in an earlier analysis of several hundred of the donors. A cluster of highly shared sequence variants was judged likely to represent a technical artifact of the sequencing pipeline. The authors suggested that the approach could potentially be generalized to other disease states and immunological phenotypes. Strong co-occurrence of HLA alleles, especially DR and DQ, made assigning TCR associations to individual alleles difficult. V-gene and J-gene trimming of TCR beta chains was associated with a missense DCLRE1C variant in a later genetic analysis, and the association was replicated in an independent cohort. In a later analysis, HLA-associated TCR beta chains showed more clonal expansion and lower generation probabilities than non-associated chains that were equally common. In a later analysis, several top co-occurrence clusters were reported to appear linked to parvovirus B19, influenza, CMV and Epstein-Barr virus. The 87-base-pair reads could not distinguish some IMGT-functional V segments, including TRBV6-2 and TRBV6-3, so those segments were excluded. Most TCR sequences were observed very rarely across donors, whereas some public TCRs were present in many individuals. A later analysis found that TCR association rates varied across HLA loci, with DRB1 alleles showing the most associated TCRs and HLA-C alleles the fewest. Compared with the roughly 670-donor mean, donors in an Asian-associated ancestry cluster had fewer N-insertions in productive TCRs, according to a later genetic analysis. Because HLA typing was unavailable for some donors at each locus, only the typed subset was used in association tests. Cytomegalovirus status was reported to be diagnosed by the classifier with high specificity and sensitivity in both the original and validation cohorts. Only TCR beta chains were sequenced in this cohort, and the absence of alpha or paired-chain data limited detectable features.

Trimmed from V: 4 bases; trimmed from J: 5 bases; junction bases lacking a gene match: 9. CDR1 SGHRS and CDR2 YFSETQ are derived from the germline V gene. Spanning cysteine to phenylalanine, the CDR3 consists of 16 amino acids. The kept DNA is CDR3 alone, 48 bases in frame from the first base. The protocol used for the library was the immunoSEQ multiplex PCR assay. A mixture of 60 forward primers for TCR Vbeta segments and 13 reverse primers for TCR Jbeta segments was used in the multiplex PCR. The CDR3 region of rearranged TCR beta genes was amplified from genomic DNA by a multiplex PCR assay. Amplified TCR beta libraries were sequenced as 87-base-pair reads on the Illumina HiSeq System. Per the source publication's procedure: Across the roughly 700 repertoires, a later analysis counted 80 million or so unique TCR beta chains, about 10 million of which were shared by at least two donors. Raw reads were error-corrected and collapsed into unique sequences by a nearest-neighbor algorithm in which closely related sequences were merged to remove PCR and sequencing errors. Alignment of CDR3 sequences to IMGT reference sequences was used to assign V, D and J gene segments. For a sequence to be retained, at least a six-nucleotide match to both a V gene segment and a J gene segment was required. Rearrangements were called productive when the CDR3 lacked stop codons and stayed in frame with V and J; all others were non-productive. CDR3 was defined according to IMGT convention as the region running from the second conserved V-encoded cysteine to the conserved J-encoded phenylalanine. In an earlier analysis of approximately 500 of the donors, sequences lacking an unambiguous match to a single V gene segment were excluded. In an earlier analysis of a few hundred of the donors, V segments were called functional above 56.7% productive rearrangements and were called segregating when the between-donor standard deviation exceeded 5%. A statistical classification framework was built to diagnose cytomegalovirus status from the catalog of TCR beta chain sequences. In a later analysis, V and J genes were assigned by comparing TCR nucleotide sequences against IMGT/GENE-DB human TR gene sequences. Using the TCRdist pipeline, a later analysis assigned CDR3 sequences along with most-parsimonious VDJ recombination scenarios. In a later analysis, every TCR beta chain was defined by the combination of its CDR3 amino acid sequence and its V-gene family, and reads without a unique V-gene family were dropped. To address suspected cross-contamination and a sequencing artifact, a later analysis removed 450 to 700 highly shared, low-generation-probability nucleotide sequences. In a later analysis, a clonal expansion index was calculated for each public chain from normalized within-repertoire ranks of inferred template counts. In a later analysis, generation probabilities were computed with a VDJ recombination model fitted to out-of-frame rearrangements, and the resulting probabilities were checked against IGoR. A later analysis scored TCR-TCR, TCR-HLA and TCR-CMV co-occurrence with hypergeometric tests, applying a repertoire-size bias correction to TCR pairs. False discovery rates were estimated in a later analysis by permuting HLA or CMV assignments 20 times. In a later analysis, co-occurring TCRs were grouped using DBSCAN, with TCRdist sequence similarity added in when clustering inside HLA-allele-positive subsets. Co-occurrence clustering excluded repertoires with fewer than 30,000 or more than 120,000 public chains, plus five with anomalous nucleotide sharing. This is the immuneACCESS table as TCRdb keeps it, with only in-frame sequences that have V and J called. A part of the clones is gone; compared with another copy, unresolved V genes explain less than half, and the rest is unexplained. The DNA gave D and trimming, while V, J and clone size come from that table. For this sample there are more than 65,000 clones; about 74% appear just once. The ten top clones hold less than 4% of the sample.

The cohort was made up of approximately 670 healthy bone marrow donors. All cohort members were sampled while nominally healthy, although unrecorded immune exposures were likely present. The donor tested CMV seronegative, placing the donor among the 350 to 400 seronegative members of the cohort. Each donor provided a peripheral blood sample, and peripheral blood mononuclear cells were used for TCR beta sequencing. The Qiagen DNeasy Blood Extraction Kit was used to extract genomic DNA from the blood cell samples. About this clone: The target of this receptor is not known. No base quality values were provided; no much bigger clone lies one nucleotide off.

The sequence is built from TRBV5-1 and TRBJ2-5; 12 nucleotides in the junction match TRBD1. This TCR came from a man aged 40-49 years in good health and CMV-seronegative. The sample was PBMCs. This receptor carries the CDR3 CASSPLAGTGGETQYF. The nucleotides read TGCGCCAGCAGCCCCCTCGCCGGGACAGGGGGCGAGACCCAGTACTTC.